Below, one T cell receptor (beta chain) is given with its context. The source of the sample is a study of T cell responses to AZD1222 COVID-19 vaccine. CDR1 and CDR2 from the germline V gene are SGHDT and YYEEEE. The CDR3 totals 14 residues. V lost 6 bases to trimming and J lost 1 base, with 8 bases between them. Measured with immunoSEQ multiplex PCR; TCRdb has only the in-frame clones, and not every one. Seen here are about 79,000 clones, around four fifths observed once, and the top ten hold approximately 1.3%. The sequence derives from an adult who received the AZD1222 COVID-19 vaccine. Material: peripheral blood, obtained 28 days after the second AZD1222 dose. This sequence joins TRBV5-6 and TRBJ2-6; unclear D gene. This CDR3 reads CASIQISGANVLTF. The CDR3 nucleotides read TGTGCCAGCATCCAGATATCTGGGGCCAACGTCCTGACTTTC.